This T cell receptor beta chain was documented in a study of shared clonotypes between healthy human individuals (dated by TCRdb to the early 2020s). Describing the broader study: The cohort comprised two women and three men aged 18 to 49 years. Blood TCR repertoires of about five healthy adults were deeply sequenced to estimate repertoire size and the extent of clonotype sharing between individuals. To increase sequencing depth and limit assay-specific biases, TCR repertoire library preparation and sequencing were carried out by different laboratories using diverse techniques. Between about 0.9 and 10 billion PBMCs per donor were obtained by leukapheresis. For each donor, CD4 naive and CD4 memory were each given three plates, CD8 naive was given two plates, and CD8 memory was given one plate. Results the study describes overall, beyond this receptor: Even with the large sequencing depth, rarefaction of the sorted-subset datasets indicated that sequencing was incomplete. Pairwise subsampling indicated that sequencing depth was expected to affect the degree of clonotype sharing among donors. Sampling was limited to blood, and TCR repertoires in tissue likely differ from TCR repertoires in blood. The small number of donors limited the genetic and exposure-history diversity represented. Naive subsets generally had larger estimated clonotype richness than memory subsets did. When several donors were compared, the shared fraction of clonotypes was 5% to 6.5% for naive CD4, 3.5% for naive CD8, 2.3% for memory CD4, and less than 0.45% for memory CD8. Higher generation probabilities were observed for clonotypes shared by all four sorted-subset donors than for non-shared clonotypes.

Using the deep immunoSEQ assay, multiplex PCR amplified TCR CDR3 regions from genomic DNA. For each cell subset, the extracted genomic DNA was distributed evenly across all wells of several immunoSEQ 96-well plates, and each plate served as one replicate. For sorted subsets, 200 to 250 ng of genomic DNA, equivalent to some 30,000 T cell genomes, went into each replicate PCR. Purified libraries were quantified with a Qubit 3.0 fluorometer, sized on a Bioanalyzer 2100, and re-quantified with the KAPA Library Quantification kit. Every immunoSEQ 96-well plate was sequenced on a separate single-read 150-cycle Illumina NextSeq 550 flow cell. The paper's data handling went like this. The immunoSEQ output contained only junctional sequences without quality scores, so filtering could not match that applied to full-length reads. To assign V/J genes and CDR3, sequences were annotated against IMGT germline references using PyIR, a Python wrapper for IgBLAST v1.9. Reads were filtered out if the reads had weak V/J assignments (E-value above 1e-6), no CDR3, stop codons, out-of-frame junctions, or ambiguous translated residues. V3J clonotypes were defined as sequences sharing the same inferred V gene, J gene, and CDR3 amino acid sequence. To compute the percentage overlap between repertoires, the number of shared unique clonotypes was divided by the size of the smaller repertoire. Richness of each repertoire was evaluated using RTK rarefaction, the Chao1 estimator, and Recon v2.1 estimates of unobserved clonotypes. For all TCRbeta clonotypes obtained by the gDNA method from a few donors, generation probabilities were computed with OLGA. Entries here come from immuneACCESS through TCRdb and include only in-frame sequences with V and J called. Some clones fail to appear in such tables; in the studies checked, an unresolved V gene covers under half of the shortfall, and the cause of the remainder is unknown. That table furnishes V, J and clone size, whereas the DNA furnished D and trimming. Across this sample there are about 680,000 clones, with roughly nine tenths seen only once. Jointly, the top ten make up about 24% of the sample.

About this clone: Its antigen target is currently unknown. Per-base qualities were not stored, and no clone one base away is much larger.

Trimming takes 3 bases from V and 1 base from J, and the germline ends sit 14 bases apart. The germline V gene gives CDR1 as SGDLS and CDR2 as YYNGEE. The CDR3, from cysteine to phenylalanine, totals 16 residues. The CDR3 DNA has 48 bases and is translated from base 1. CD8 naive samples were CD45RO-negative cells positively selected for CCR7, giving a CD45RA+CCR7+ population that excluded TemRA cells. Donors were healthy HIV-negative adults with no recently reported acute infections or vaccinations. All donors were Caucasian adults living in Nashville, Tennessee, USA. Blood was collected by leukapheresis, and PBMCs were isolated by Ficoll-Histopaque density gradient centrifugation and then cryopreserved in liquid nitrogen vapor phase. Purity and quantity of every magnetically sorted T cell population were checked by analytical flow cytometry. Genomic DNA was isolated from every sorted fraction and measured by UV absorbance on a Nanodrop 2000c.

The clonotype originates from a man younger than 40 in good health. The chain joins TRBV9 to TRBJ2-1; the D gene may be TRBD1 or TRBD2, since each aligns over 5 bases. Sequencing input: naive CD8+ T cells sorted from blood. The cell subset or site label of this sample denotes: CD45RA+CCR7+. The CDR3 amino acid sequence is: CASSATLGRSYNEQFF. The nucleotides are TGTGCCAGCAGCGCTACCTTGGGACGGTCCTACAATGAGCAGTTCTTC.